This T cell receptor beta chain was sequenced for a study of Graves' ophthalmopathy and Graves' hyperthyroidism. Scientists amplified the TCR beta CDR3 regions from RNA transcripts. RT-PCR was first run with HTBI primers, then multiplex PCR in a second round. TCRdb re-called the multiplex PCR reads through MiXCR, storing one row per CDR3 protein. This repertoire shows roughly 700,000 distinct CDR3 sequences, about 44% found once; its top ten account for 40% to 45%. Per the germline V gene, CDR1 is MGHRA and CDR2 is YSYEKL. The CDR3 totals 15 residues. Trimming took 1 base from V and 4 from J; bases not matched to a gene: 4. Ophthalmopathy cases showed moderate-to-severe activity, scoring CAS ≥3 and NOSPECS ≥4, with duration under 3 months. The PBMCs were taken from approximately 9.7 ml of fresh peripheral blood. This clonotype has a count of ten or more.

Sequencing used peripheral blood. The clonotype was recovered from an adult man with Graves' ophthalmopathy. V is TRBV4-1 and J is TRBJ2-5, with 9 bases matching TRBD1. The CDR3 DNA reads as TGCGCCAGCAGCCAAGGGACAGGGGCTCCAGAGACCCAGTACTTC. Translated, it gives CASSQGTGAPETQYF.